This T cell receptor (beta chain) was captured by sequencing in a study of cytomegalovirus exposure and HLA in healthy donors (dated by TCRdb to the late 2010s). As for the study more broadly: According to an earlier analysis of a few hundred of the donors, about 170 million T cells yielded 120 million or so unique TCR beta sequences and approximately 300 Gb of sequence data. Approximately 300 gigabases of sequencing data and roughly 80 million unique TCR sequences made up an early release that covered some 640 HLA-typed donors. Among the roughly 400 genotyped donors, approximately 76% belonged to the genetic ancestry cluster associated with self-reported Caucasian donors. The study aimed to test whether signatures of past pathogen exposure could be identified by cataloging public T cell receptors. The T cell repertoires of several hundred subjects were profiled by immunosequencing and related to cytomegalovirus serostatus. A separate validation cohort of some 130 different subjects was used in addition to the roughly 670-subject first cohort. The study combined high-throughput TCR immunosequencing, statistical association of individual TCRs with disease status, and machine learning to predict cytomegalovirus infection status. To study patterns of TCR occurrence, a later analysis re-analyzed previously published TCR beta repertoires from several hundred donors and added high-resolution HLA genotyping. Rather than using new phenotypic data, the later analysis identified candidate immune exposures from TCR beta sequences and from how often those sequences occurred across donors. In an earlier analysis of 587 of the donors, high-throughput TCR beta sequencing was used to judge whether each TCR beta V gene segment behaved as functional or pseudogenic. Donor age, sex, ethnicity and CMV serostatus were compiled alongside the repertoire data. In a later genetic analysis, genome-wide SNP genotypes for about three fifths of the roughly 670 donors were used, and that subset was treated as a discovery cohort. All discovery cohort repertoires had been generated on a single sequencing platform. Both class I and class II loci were covered by HLA typing, at four-digit resolution. The number of typed donors differed by locus: 629-630 for A, B, C, DRB1 and DQB1; approximately 540 for DQA1; around 580 for DPA1; and around 470 for DPB1. About five DR-DQ haplotypes were handled as single units for association and clustering, since linkage in the cohort was strong. On average, roughly 200,000 unique TCR beta nucleotide sequences were sequenced per donor among 398 genotyped donors of the cohort, with around 19% of those sequences being non-productive. The paper's findings and limits, for the study overall: In a later analysis, HLA-associated TCR beta chains showed more clonal expansion and lower generation probabilities than non-associated chains that were equally common. According to a later genetic analysis, donors in an Asian-associated ancestry cluster had fewer N-insertions in productive TCRs than the approximately 670-donor mean. Because HLA typing was missing for some donors at each locus, association tests included only the typed subset. This cohort had only TCR beta chains sequenced, and the lack of alpha or paired-chain data limited which features could be detected. According to a later analysis, parvovirus B19, influenza, CMV and Epstein-Barr virus appeared linked to several top co-occurrence clusters. Assigning TCR associations to individual alleles was difficult when HLA alleles, especially DR and DQ, strongly co-occurred. Specific HLA alleles were associated with over 15,000 TCR beta sequences at a false discovery rate of 0.05 in a later analysis. A cluster of highly shared sequence variants was judged likely to be a technical artifact of the sequencing pipeline. According to the authors, the approach could potentially be generalized to other disease states and immunological phenotypes. A further reported finding was that TCR beta sequences accurately predicted the HLA-A and HLA-B alleles for most subjects in the first cohort. Correlated functional status among segregating V segments might be attributable to linkage disequilibrium, but an unknown experimental factor could not be ruled out. A later genetic analysis associated a missense DCLRE1C variant with V-gene and J-gene trimming of TCR beta chains, and an independent cohort replicated the association. Because counts were too low, some 17 rarely observed V segments, including chromosome 9 orphons, were excluded from the earlier analysis of around 590 of the donors. Sequencing depth was assumed to be roughly uniform across donors in the presence/absence analyses, though that assumption may not hold. In a later analysis, most CMV-associated TCR beta chains were found to appear HLA-restricted, with HLA associations seemingly driven largely by CMV exposure. Immune exposure information for the cohort was limited to CMV serostatus. In an earlier analysis of more than 500 of the donors, most TCR beta V segments appeared in productive rearrangements about 87% or about 30% of the time, broadly matching IMGT annotations. The 87-base-pair reads could not distinguish some IMGT-functional V segments, including TRBV6-2 and TRBV6-3, so those segments were excluded. According to a later analysis, TCR association rates differed among HLA loci, with DRB1 alleles showing the most associated TCRs and HLA-C alleles showing the fewest. In vitro tests confirmed that three of the cytomegalovirus-associated TCR beta chains recognize cytomegalovirus antigens. Most TCR sequences were observed very rarely across donors, whereas some public TCRs were present in many individuals. In the study, 164 TCR beta chains were listed as associated with cytomegalovirus. Cytomegalovirus status was reported to be diagnosed by the classifier with high specificity and sensitivity in both the original and validation cohorts.

V was cut back by 4 bases and J by 2 bases, leaving a gap of 16 bases between them. Counted from cysteine to phenylalanine, this CDR3 has 16 amino acids. Only the CDR3 DNA is retained, 48 bases long and in frame from the first base. CDR1 and CDR2, per the germline V gene, are SGHDT and YYEEEE. To prepare the library, the immunoSEQ multiplex PCR assay was applied. For the multiplex PCR, a mixture combining 60 forward primers for TCR Vbeta segments and 13 reverse primers for TCR Jbeta segments was used. A multiplex PCR assay on genomic DNA amplified the CDR3 region of rearranged TCR beta genes. The amplified TCR beta libraries were sequenced on the Illumina HiSeq System as 87-base-pair reads. Regarding the original processing steps: Across the 500 to 850 repertoires, a later analysis counted roughly 84 million unique TCR beta chains, some 11 million of which were shared by at least two donors. Raw reads were error-corrected and collapsed into unique sequences with a nearest-neighbor algorithm that merged closely related sequences to remove PCR and sequencing errors. CDR3 sequences were aligned to IMGT reference sequences to assign V, D and J gene segments. For a sequence to be retained, a match of at least six nucleotides to both a V gene segment and a J gene segment was required. Rearrangements were called productive when the CDR3 lacked stop codons and stayed in frame with V and J; all others were non-productive. CDR3 was defined according to IMGT convention as the region running from the second conserved V-encoded cysteine to the conserved J-encoded phenylalanine. Sequences without an unambiguous match to a single V gene segment were excluded from the earlier analysis of 450 to 750 of the donors. An earlier analysis of just under 600 of the donors called V segments functional above 56.7% productive rearrangements and segregating when the between-donor standard deviation exceeded 5%. To diagnose cytomegalovirus status from the catalog of TCR beta chain sequences, a statistical classification framework was built. V and J gene assignment, in a later analysis, came from comparing TCR nucleotide sequences with IMGT/GENE-DB human TR gene sequences. The TCRdist pipeline was used in a later analysis to assign CDR3 sequences and most-parsimonious VDJ recombination scenarios. In a later analysis, each TCR beta chain was defined by its CDR3 amino acid sequence together with its V-gene family, and reads without a unique V-gene family were excluded. A later analysis removed 550 to 700 highly shared, low-generation-probability nucleotide sequences to deal with suspected cross-contamination and a sequencing artifact. In a later analysis, a clonal expansion index for each public chain was calculated from normalized within-repertoire ranks of inferred template counts. A later analysis computed generation probabilities with a VDJ recombination model fitted to out-of-frame rearrangements, and checked the results against IGoR. Hypergeometric tests were used in a later analysis to score TCR-TCR, TCR-HLA and TCR-CMV co-occurrence, with a repertoire-size bias correction applied to the TCR pairs. In a later analysis, false discovery rates were estimated by permuting HLA or CMV assignments 20 times. In a later analysis, co-occurring TCRs were grouped using DBSCAN, with TCRdist sequence similarity added in when clustering inside HLA-allele-positive subsets. Repertoires with fewer than 30,000 or more than 120,000 public chains were left out of co-occurrence clustering, as were five repertoires with anomalous nucleotide sharing. TCRdb holds this immuneACCESS table with in-frame rearrangements only. Some clones are missing; in checked studies, unresolved V genes explain under half, and the rest has no known cause. The V and J calls and the clone size are those of that table, but D and trimming were determined from the DNA. The table for this sample lists some 160,000 clones; roughly 65% of them were counted only once. The ten most abundant clones make up about 4.5% of the sample.

Details on this clone: The antigen it recognizes is unknown. Qualities for individual bases were not recorded, and no much larger clone is one base off.

In total, roughly 670 healthy bone marrow donors made up the cohort. At the time of sampling, every cohort member was nominally healthy, though immune exposures that went unrecorded were likely present. The donor tested CMV seronegative, placing the donor among the roughly 400 seronegative members of the cohort. A peripheral blood sample was provided by each donor, and peripheral blood mononuclear cells were used for TCR beta sequencing. Genomic DNA was extracted from the blood cell samples with the Qiagen DNeasy Blood Extraction Kit. Sequenced input: PBMCs. This clonotype was obtained from a man aged 55 to 70 in good health and CMV-seronegative. In this chain, TRBV5-6 is recombined with TRBJ1-5, and the D gene may be TRBD1, 6 bases matching. The nucleotide sequence reads as follows: TGTGCCAGCAGCCCCAGCAGGGGCTCAGGCAATCAGCCCCAGCATTTT. This yields the protein CASSPSRGSGNQPQHF.